The clone carrying this TCR beta chain was observed a single time. Antigen: not known. The data stem from a study of tumor and adjacent non-tumor tissue in lung cancer. General study findings and limits: Normal lung showed higher cumulative top 100 clone frequency than tumor. Tumor TCR diversity, when higher, was linked to shorter survival. Tumor tissue had significantly higher TCR diversity than normal lung.

Three rounds of nested PCR, following a modified ARM-PCR protocol, produced the TCRbeta library. TCRdb called the multiplex PCR reads again in MiXCR, with one record for every CDR3 protein. The top ten clones hold around 20% of a sample with about 110,000 distinct CDR3 sequences, 50% to 70% of them seen once. J lost 4 bases, V lost 4 bases, and 13 bases had no gene match. This CDR3 is built from 16 residues. Germline CDR1 is MNHEY and CDR2 is SVGEGT. No cell sorting was done before RNA was extracted from the tissue. More than 3 cm separated this lung sample from the edge of the tumor. Between August and November 2014, newly diagnosed, chemotherapy-naive lung cancer patients underwent thoracic surgery in China.

This TCR was recovered from a man in his 60s with non-small cell lung cancer. Sequenced: distant non-tumor lung tissue. The V and J genes are TRBV6-2 or TRBV6-3 and TRBJ2-7; the match to TRBD1 covers 7 bases. CDR3 residues: CASSSAPIGGGYEQYF. As DNA, the CDR3 is TGTGCCAGCAGTTCCGCCCCGATAGGGGGCGGTTACGAGCAGTACTTC.